The next 2 T cell receptor beta chains were all read from a single sample in a study of blood T cell repertoires in COVID-19. Clones were read by immunoSEQ multiplex PCR, and TCRdb kept only the in-frame ones, dropping some. The sample lists 30,000 to 35,000 clones; just over 85% were seen once. Sequencing was carried out using peripheral blood. These receptors came from a woman between 70 and 85 years old with active COVID-19.

The chain joins TRBV28 to TRBJ1-2; 8 nucleotides match TRBD1. The CDR3 spans 12 residues. Germline-derived CDR1 and CDR2 are MDHEN and SYDVKM. V lost 7 bases to trimming and J lost 5 bases; unmatched junction nucleotides: 3. The CDR3 spells CASTGGAYGYTF. Written as DNA, the CDR3 is TGTGCCAGCACAGGGGGCGCTTATGGCTACACCTTC.

The chain couples TRBV7-5 to TRBJ1-6. TRBV7-5 is classified as a pseudogene. The CDR3 covers 14 residues. DNA for the CDR3: TGTGCCAGAAGCCCATTACACCGGGGGGCACCCCTCCACTTT. Translation: CARSPLHRGAPLHF.